Described below is a single T cell receptor beta chain sequence and its context. The source of the sample is a study of blood T cell repertoires in COVID-19. Study overall: Sites in the United States, Italy and Spain provided acute and convalescent COVID-19 samples. Nucleic acid was either cDNA or gDNA, and it came from T cells, B-cell-depleted T cells, or PBMCs.

Per the study methods: By means of reference gene primer amplification, nucleated cell counts were estimated. This table comes from immunoSEQ multiplex PCR, and its TCRdb copy is limited to in-frame clones, with some not included. The DNA gave D and trimming, while V, J and clone size come from that table. The profile shows tens of thousands of clones, more than 80% of them singletons. The CDR3 is made up of 18 amino acids. V was clipped by 0 bases and J by 0 bases, with 16 bases between them. Germline CDR1 reads SGHRS; CDR2 reads YFSETQ. Sequenced: peripheral blood. This chain connects TRBV5-1 to TRBJ1-3; tentatively, D is TRBD1 (6 bases). This receptor was taken from a man between 40 and 49 years old with acute or convalescent COVID-19. Here the CDR3 DNA reads TGCGCCAGCAGCTTGGGGGACATAGCCCGACCCTCTGGAAACACCATATATTTT. Its translation is CASSLGDIARPSGNTIYF.